Listed below are T cell receptor beta chains from one sample, sequenced in a study of cytomegalovirus exposure and HLA in healthy donors. TCRdb keeps only in-frame clones here, not all; method: immunoSEQ multiplex PCR. Among 160,000 or so clones listed, around 85% were seen once. The sequenced sample was PBMCs. The receptors originated from a man between 45 and 60 years old in good health and CMV-seropositive. Each CDR3 is given with its conserved first and last residue. The D gene is left open where the match is weak. Not all rows give a size; the values are once, few, many and, for expanded clones, a class.

CDR3nt: TGTGCCAGCAGCCTGGATAGTAACCGTCTCGGTACGCAGTATTTT
CDR3aa: CASSLDSNRLGTQYF
j_gene: TRBJ2-3
d_gene: -
v_gene: TRBV5-4
abundance: -

CDR3nt: TGTGCCAGTAGTCGGACAGGGGTAGGCACTGAAGCTTTCTTT
CDR3aa: CASSRTGVGTEAFF
j_gene: TRBJ1-1
d_gene: TRBD1
v_gene: TRBV19
abundance: -

CDR3nt: TGTGCCTGGAGTCTCGGGACAGTCTACGAGCAGTACTTC
CDR3aa: CAWSLGTVYEQYF
j_gene: TRBJ2-7
d_gene: TRBD1
v_gene: TRBV30
abundance: -

CDR3nt: TGTGCCTGGGAAGGCAGGGGGCGAAACACTGAAGCTTTCTTT
CDR3aa: CAWEGRGRNTEAFF
j_gene: TRBJ1-1
d_gene: TRBD1
v_gene: TRBV30
abundance: -

CDR3nt: TGTGCCAGCAGCTTAGGGACAGGGGAGAACACTGAAGCTTTCTTT
CDR3aa: CASSLGTGENTEAFF
j_gene: TRBJ1-1
d_gene: TRBD1
v_gene: TRBV11-3
abundance: -

CDR3nt: TGCGCCAGCAGCCCCGACAGGGGTGATTCACCCCTCCACTTT
CDR3aa: CASSPDRGDSPLHF
j_gene: TRBJ1-6
d_gene: TRBD1
v_gene: TRBV5-1
abundance: -

CDR3nt: TGCGCCAGCAGCTTGCATGAGGTTGACACTGAAGCTTTCTTT
CDR3aa: CASSLHEVDTEAFF
j_gene: TRBJ1-1
d_gene: -
v_gene: TRBV5-1
abundance: once

CDR3nt: TGTGCCAGTAGTGTAGGACTGCACGTGAACCAAGAGACCCAGTACTTC
CDR3aa: CASSVGLHVNQETQYF
j_gene: TRBJ2-5
d_gene: -
v_gene: TRBV19
abundance: -

CDR3nt: TGCGCCAGCAGCTTGGGAGACAGGCAGGGTAATGAAAAACTGTTTTTT
CDR3aa: CASSLGDRQGNEKLFF
j_gene: TRBJ1-4
d_gene: -
v_gene: TRBV5-1
abundance: -

CDR3nt: TGTGCCTGGAGTGTAGTAGGGGCTGTGCTCCTCTCCACCGGGGAGCTGTTTTTT
CDR3aa: CAWSVVGAVLLSTGELFF
j_gene: TRBJ2-2
d_gene: -
v_gene: TRBV30
abundance: -

CDR3nt: TGTGCCAGCAGTACAGGGTCCGGGGAGCTGTTTTTT
CDR3aa: CASSTGSGELFF
j_gene: TRBJ2-2
d_gene: -
v_gene: TRBV2
abundance: few

CDR3nt: TGTGCCAGCAGTTTAGAGGGACAGCCCCAGCATTTT
CDR3aa: CASSLEGQPQHF
j_gene: TRBJ1-5
d_gene: -
v_gene: TRBV28
abundance: -

CDR3nt: TGTGCCAGCTCACCCCTGACAGGGAGTTTGAACACCGGGGAGCTGTTTTTT
CDR3aa: CASSPLTGSLNTGELFF
j_gene: TRBJ2-2
d_gene: TRBD1
v_gene: TRBV18
abundance: -

CDR3nt: TGCGCCAGCAGCCACCTAGCGGGGGGGTCCCTTGTTACGCAGTATTTT
CDR3aa: CASSHLAGGSLVTQYF
j_gene: TRBJ2-3
d_gene: TRBD2
v_gene: TRBV4-1
abundance: -

CDR3nt: TGTGCCAGCAGCTTTCAGCTAGGATCAGATACGCAGTATTTT
CDR3aa: CASSFQLGSDTQYF
j_gene: TRBJ2-3
d_gene: -
v_gene: TRBV5-4
abundance: -

CDR3nt: TGCAGTGCTTGGACTAGGTCCGAGCAGTACTTC
CDR3aa: CSAWTRSEQYF
j_gene: TRBJ2-7
d_gene: TRBD2
v_gene: TRBV20-1
abundance: -

CDR3nt: TGTGCCAGCAGCTCCCTACGGGATGCCTACAATGAGCAGTTCTTC
CDR3aa: CASSSLRDAYNEQFF
j_gene: TRBJ2-1
d_gene: -
v_gene: TRBV7-2
abundance: few

CDR3nt: TGTGCCAGCGGGCAGCCCGGCTACACCTTC
CDR3aa: CASGQPGYTF
j_gene: TRBJ1-2
d_gene: -
v_gene: TRBV6-5
abundance: -

CDR3nt: TGCGCCAGCAGCCAAGGCTCCTGGGGCGGAGAGCAGTTCTTC
CDR3aa: CASSQGSWGGEQFF
j_gene: TRBJ2-1
d_gene: -
v_gene: TRBV4-3
abundance: -

CDR3nt: TGCGCCAGCAGCCAAGAGGGGGGAGGGAGCTACGAGCAGTACTTC
CDR3aa: CASSQEGGGSYEQYF
j_gene: TRBJ2-7
d_gene: TRBD2
v_gene: TRBV4-1
abundance: -

CDR3nt: TGTGCCAGCAGCGTCGGACTAGCGGGAGTCGAGACCCAGTACTTC
CDR3aa: CASSVGLAGVETQYF
j_gene: TRBJ2-5
d_gene: TRBD2
v_gene: TRBV7-3
abundance: once

CDR3nt: TGTGCCAGCACCAACGACAGGGGGCGAGAGACCCAGTACTTC
CDR3aa: CASTNDRGRETQYF
j_gene: TRBJ2-5
d_gene: TRBD1
v_gene: TRBV7-2
abundance: once

CDR3nt: TGTGCCAGCAGCTCACAGGGGGTCGGTTACGAGCAGTACTTC
CDR3aa: CASSSQGVGYEQYF
j_gene: TRBJ2-7
d_gene: TRBD1
v_gene: TRBV7-9
abundance: -

CDR3nt: TGCGCCAGCAGCGGACAGGGGGCCGGTAATGAAAAACTGTTTTTT
CDR3aa: CASSGQGAGNEKLFF
j_gene: TRBJ1-4
d_gene: TRBD1
v_gene: TRBV5-1
abundance: -

CDR3nt: TGTGCCATCGGACAGGGAGGGGAGGCTTTCTTT
CDR3aa: CAIGQGGEAFF
j_gene: TRBJ1-1
d_gene: TRBD1
v_gene: TRBV10-3
abundance: -

CDR3nt: TGTGCCAGCAGTGGTGCAGGGGTAGATGGCTACACCTTC
CDR3aa: CASSGAGVDGYTF
j_gene: TRBJ1-2
d_gene: -
v_gene: TRBV2
abundance: -

CDR3nt: TGTGCCAGCAGCTTGACCAGGGGGAGCTCTGGAAACACCATATATTTT
CDR3aa: CASSLTRGSSGNTIYF
j_gene: TRBJ1-3
d_gene: TRBD1
v_gene: TRBV5-5
abundance: -

CDR3nt: TGTGCCAGCAGTGCCTTGACATCAACTAATGAAAAACTGTTTTTT
CDR3aa: CASSALTSTNEKLFF
j_gene: TRBJ1-4
d_gene: -
v_gene: TRBV2
abundance: -

CDR3nt: TGTGCCAGCAGCCCCCGTCCAGGGATGAAGAATGAGCAGTTCTTC
CDR3aa: CASSPRPGMKNEQFF
j_gene: TRBJ2-1
d_gene: -
v_gene: TRBV7-9
abundance: -